This note documents a single T cell receptor (beta chain) sequence. Its antigen is currently unknown. The V gene's germline CDR1 is LNHDA and CDR2 SQIVND (reference sequence). V was trimmed by 2 bases and J by 6 bases, leaving 14 bases between them. The CDR3 contains 15 residues. This sample stems from a study of T cells after yellow fever vaccination. Overall study: Low-cell-number fractions underwent preparation using SMART-Seq v4 Ultra Low Input. The study, taken as a whole, reports: Although the secondary response was weaker, it peaked faster, at day 5 versus 15. CD4 and CD8 compartments shared a small share of clonotypes, likely from convergent recombination. From the bulk population, abundant clonotypes could contaminate and appear within FACS-sorted repertoires.

Via MiXCR, TCRdb re-called the 5' RACE reads, giving one row per CDR3 protein. The sample holds just under 600,000 distinct CDR3 sequences, 13% seen once. The specimen comprised PBMCs, sampled on the day of the yellow fever booster vaccination. The V call is TRBV19, the J call TRBJ2-1; TRBD1 is a possible D gene (6 bases). This receptor was obtained from a man aged 25-45 years who received the YFV17D yellow fever vaccine. In nucleotides, the CDR3 is TGTGCCAGTAGTATAAGGGACAATCATTTCAATGAGCAGTTCTTC. Its translation: CASSIRDNHFNEQFF.